Shown below are 29 T cell receptor beta chains from a single sample sequenced in a study of T cell responses to AZD1222 COVID-19 vaccine. Clones were read by immunoSEQ multiplex PCR, and TCRdb kept only the in-frame ones, dropping some. This sample has roughly 120,000 clones, with 88% found just once. The source was peripheral blood, collected on day 0 of MenACWY control vaccination. These receptors were taken from an adult in good health.

The chain is built from TRBV28 and TRBJ1-2; 10 bases align to TRBD1. This CDR3 has 15 amino acids. The V segment lost 6 bases and the J segment 3 bases; nucleotides outside the gene matches: 7. In germline, CDR1 is MDHEN, CDR2 SYDVKM. The CDR3 loop is CASRRDRGGYYGYTF. The DNA for the CDR3 is TGTGCCAGCAGGCGGGACAGGGGAGGTTACTATGGCTACACCTTC.

In its sample, this clone was seen once. V is TRBV2 and J is TRBJ2-1; perhaps TRBD2 as D (6 bases). The CDR3 has 13 residues. Germline V gene sequence: CDR1 SNHLY, CDR2 FYNNEI. With 7 bases removed from V and 7 bases from J, the gap between germline ends came to 14 bases. CDR3 region: CASTGLPGNEQFF. The CDR3 DNA reads as TGTGCCAGCACGGGACTCCCAGGAAATGAGCAGTTCTTC.

This clone was observed a single time. The rearrangement links TRBV2 to TRBJ2-1; TRBD2 matches 13 bases. The CDR3 extends over 15 amino acids. Germline V gene data show CDR1 as SNHLY and CDR2 as FYNNEI. The J segment lost 9 bases and the V segment lost 6 bases, leaving 8 bases of the junction unmatched. The CDR3 protein is CASSAQGLAGLEQFF. CDR3 in DNA: TGTGCCAGCAGCGCTCAGGGACTAGCGGGACTTGAGCAGTTCTTC. Complete variable domain (other parts from reference TRBV2 and TRBJ2-1): EPEVTQTPSHQVTQMGQEVILRCVPISNHLYFYWYRQILGQKVEFLVSFYNNEISEKSEIFDDQFSVERPDGSNFTLKIRSTKLEDSAMYFCASSAQGLAGLEQFFGPGTRLTVL.

The V call is TRBV7-9, the J call TRBJ1-1, with a possible D match to TRBD1 (6 bases). CDR3 length: 13 residues. V lost 2 bases, J lost 11 bases, and 15 bases lay in between. Germline V lookup: CDR1 SEHNR, CDR2 FQNEAQ (reference sequence). CDR3 protein: CASSLRGDLRAFF. CDR3 nucleotide sequence: TGTGCCAGCAGCTTAAGGGGGGACTTAAGGGCTTTCTTT.

V usage is TRBV9 and J usage is TRBJ2-1; 13 bases are shared with TRBD2. V was clipped by 5 bases and J by 5 bases; unmatched bases: 4. Germline V gene data show CDR1 as SGDLS and CDR2 as YYNGEE. The CDR3 has 15 amino acids. The CDR3 DNA follows: TGTGCCAGCAGTCGACTAGCGGGAGGACACAATGAGCAGTTCTTC. Its translation: CASSRLAGGHNEQFF. Full variable domain (outside the CDR3, taken from reference TRBV9 and TRBJ2-1): DSGVTQTPKHLITATGQRVTLRCSPRSGDLSVYWYQQSLDQGLQFLIQYYNGEERAKGNILERFSAQQFPDLHSELNLSSLELGDSALYFCASSRLAGGHNEQFFGPGTRLTVL.

The genes are TRBV9 and TRBJ2-5; D uncertain. The germline CDR1 and CDR2 sequences are SGDLS and YYNGEE. The CDR3 is 14 residues long. V was trimmed by 4 bases and J by 5 bases, leaving 15 bases between them. This CDR3 is CASSPSSFLETQYF. DNA for the CDR3: TGTGCCAGCAGCCCCTCTAGTTTTCTTGAGACCCAGTACTTC.

The chain has TRBV10-1 and TRBJ2-3; TRBD2 matches 7 bases. Germline V CDR1 and CDR2: WNHNN, SYGVQD (reference sequence). The CDR3 totals 13 residues. V dropped 4 bases and J dropped 6; count of bases not matched to a gene: 4. The CDR3 bases are TGCGCCAGCAGTGCCGGGGGAGGGGATACGCAGTATTTT. Amino acid sequence: CASSAGGGDTQYF.

This clone showed up just once. This chain connects TRBV15 to TRBJ2-5; D gene ambiguous. There are 13 residues in the CDR3. CDR1 is LNHNV, CDR2 YYDKDF, per germline (reference sequence). The V end was cut by 0 bases, the J end by 5 bases, with 7 bases between. The CDR3 DNA sequence: TGTGCCACCAGCAGAGATCTTCAGGAGACCCAGTACTTC. Residues: CATSRDLQETQYF.

The rearrangement uses TRBV7-3 and TRBJ1-1, with a weak D call TRBD1 (5 bases). The V end was cut by 2 bases, the J end by 3 bases, with 13 bases between. The CDR3 runs to 15 residues. CDR1 is SGHTA and CDR2 is FQGTGA in the germline V gene. This chain's CDR3 is CASSLFGGTDTEAFF. CDR3 sequence (DNA): TGTGCCAGCAGCTTATTCGGGGGTACGGACACTGAAGCTTTCTTT.

The J gene is TRBJ1-1, the V gene TRBV7-9; the D gene is possibly TRBD1 (6 bases). Germline V lookup: CDR1 SEHNR, CDR2 FQNEAQ (reference sequence). CDR3 length: 15 residues. Trimming cost V 1 base and J 7 bases, with 16 bases left between them. CDR3 nucleotides: TGTGCCAGCAGCTTAGTCACAGGGAACTTCGGTGAAGCTTTCTTT. Translated, it gives CASSLVTGNFGEAFF. The full variable domain, with the rest looked up from reference TRBV7-9 and TRBJ1-1, is DTGVSQNPRHKITKRGQNVTFRCDPISEHNRLYWYRQTLGQGPEFLTYFQNEAQLEKSRLLSDRFSAERPKGSFSTLEIQRTEQGDSAMYLCASSLVTGNFGEAFFGQGTRLTVV.

This chain connects TRBV5-1 to TRBJ2-2; D may be TRBD2 (6 bases). The CDR3 is 16 amino acids. Trimming stripped 0 bases from V and 4 bases from J, with 13 bases between. Germline loops: CDR1 SGHRS, CDR2 YFSETQ. CDR3 region: CASSLEAGSVTGELFF. For the CDR3, the DNA is TGCGCCAGCAGCTTGGAGGCGGGAAGCGTCACCGGGGAGCTGTTTTTT. The full variable domain, rest sourced from reference TRBV5-1 and TRBJ2-2, is KAGVTQTPRYLIKTRGQQVTLSCSPISGHRSVSWYQQTPGQGLQFLFEYFSETQRNKGNFPGRFSGRQFSNSRSEMNVSTLELGDSALYLCASSLEAGSVTGELFFGEGSRLTVL.

The CDR3 protein is CATSDLKGSSYNEQFF. CDR3 in DNA: TGTGCCACCAGTGATTTAAAGGGGAGCTCCTACAATGAGCAGTTCTTC. The chain has TRBV24-1 and TRBJ2-1; D tentatively fits TRBD1 or TRBD2 (5 bases each). V was shortened by 1 base and J by 0 bases, with 9 bases between the two germline ends. The V gene's germline CDR1 is KGHDR and CDR2 SFDVKD. This CDR3 comprises 16 residues.

CDR3 sequence (DNA): TGTGCCAGCGTGAGGAAATCCCAAGAGACCCAGTACTTC. This codes for CASVRKSQETQYF. The gene calls are TRBV7-9 and TRBJ2-5; D is unresolved. Germline CDR1 and CDR2: SEHNR and FQNEAQ (reference sequence). The CDR3 is 13 residues long. Deletions cut 8 bases from V and 1 base from J, with 11 bases between.

V and J are TRBV6-2 or TRBV6-3 and TRBJ1-3; D gene unclear. CDR1 MNHEY and CDR2 SVGEGT come from the germline V gene. CDR3 length: 15 residues. V shed 4 bases and J shed 1 base, with 11 bases lying between them. The CDR3 is CASSFDLISGNTIYF. Written as DNA, the CDR3 is TGTGCCAGCAGTTTCGACCTGATTTCTGGAAACACCATATATTTT.

This clone was picked up a small number of times. The chain carries TRBV7-9 and TRBJ2-1; D gene uncertain. The CDR3 is 14 residues long. Trimming took 2 bases from V and 3 from J, leaving 8 bases between them. Germline V gives CDR1 SEHNR, CDR2 FQNEAQ (reference sequence). The CDR3 coding sequence is TGTGCCAGCAGCTTATATCCAGACTACAATGAGCAGTTCTTC. Translated, it gives CASSLYPDYNEQFF.

The rearrangement links TRBV24-1 to TRBJ2-2, with D perhaps TRBD1 or TRBD2 (5 bases each). CDR3 length: 14 amino acids. The V end was cut by 7 bases, the J end by 5 bases, with 13 bases between. Germline V lookup: CDR1 KGHDR, CDR2 SFDVKD. Here the CDR3 reads CATRGEGATGELFF. CDR3 DNA sequence: TGTGCCACCAGGGGGGAAGGGGCGACCGGGGAGCTGTTTTTT.

This clone was seen just once. CDR3 residues: CASRPTGLNTGELFF. The CDR3 bases are TGCGCCAGCCGCCCGACAGGCCTGAACACCGGGGAGCTGTTTTTT. This sequence joins TRBV5-1 and TRBJ2-2; D perhaps matches TRBD1 (6 bases). Trimming shortened V by 7 bases and J by 1 base, and 14 bases separated the two germline ends. Germline CDR1 SGHRS, CDR2 YFSETQ. The CDR3 is made up of 15 amino acids.

The genes are TRBV11-2 and TRBJ2-7; 9 nucleotides match TRBD1. Trimming removed 5 bases from V and 9 bases from J; junction bases left unmatched: 11. CDR3 length equals 14 residues. Germline loops: CDR1 SGHAT, CDR2 FQNNGV. Written as DNA, the CDR3 is TGTGCCAGCAGCACACAGGGGGCAGAGTTAATGCAGTACTTC. Its translation is CASSTQGAELMQYF.

V usage is TRBV9 and J usage is TRBJ2-6; no firm D call. The CDR3 is 15 residues long. CDR1 is SGDLS, CDR2 YYNGEE, per germline. V was pared by 1 base and J by 3 bases, with 8 bases between. CDR3 coding DNA: TGTGCCAGCAGCGTAATCGGGTATGGGGCCAACGTCCTGACTTTC. Translation: CASSVIGYGANVLTF.

The CDR3 region has the DNA TGTGCCAGCAGTTTAATACAGGGGTTCACTGAAGCTTTCTTT. This codes for CASSLIQGFTEAFF. The V call is TRBV28, the J call TRBJ1-1, with 7 bases aligning to TRBD1. Germline V gene data show CDR1 as MDHEN and CDR2 as SYDVKM. CDR3 length: 14 residues. V was clipped by 2 bases and J by 4 bases; unmatched bases: 4.

The sample holds a few counts of this clone. The rearrangement joins TRBV4-1 to TRBJ2-3; D may match TRBD1 or TRBD2 (6 bases each). Trimming removed 2 bases at V and 4 bases at J, with 19 bases between. In germline, CDR1 is MGHRA, CDR2 YSYEKL. The CDR3 is 17 amino acids. CDR3 sequence (DNA): TGCGCCAGCAGCCAAACTTTGACTAGGGGGTTAGCAGATACGCAGTATTTT. It is translated as CASSQTLTRGLADTQYF.

V usage is TRBV28 and J usage is TRBJ1-3; D is uncertain. CDR1 is MDHEN, CDR2 SYDVKM, per germline. Trimming cost V 2 bases and J 8 bases, with 7 bases left between them. The CDR3 has 12 amino acids. In DNA form, the CDR3 reads TGTGCCAGCAGTTTAGTAGGAGACACCATATATTTT. It specifies CASSLVGDTIYF.

The V and J genes are TRBV2 and TRBJ2-3, with 13 bases lining up with TRBD2. This CDR3 spans 16 amino acids. Germline V gene lookup returns CDR1 SNHLY and CDR2 FYNNEI. Unmatched junction bases numbered 7, after V lost 8 bases and J lost 2 bases. DNA for the CDR3: TGTGCCAGCTCTACTAGCGGGAGGGTTCACACAGATACGCAGTATTTT. It yields the protein CASSTSGRVHTDTQYF.

The rearrangement joins TRBV11-3 to TRBJ2-7; 10 positions agree with TRBD1. Per germline, CDR1 SGHNT and CDR2 YENEEA. V lost 6 bases, J lost 5 bases, and 7 bases stayed unmatched. The CDR3 extends over 14 amino acids. CDR3 in DNA: TGTGCCAGCAGTCCGGGACAGGGGCGCAACGAGCAGTACTTC. This encodes CASSPGQGRNEQYF.

J is TRBJ2-1 and V is TRBV6-5, with 8 bases that match TRBD2. V trimming: 0 bases; J trimming: 4 bases; junction bases outside the gene matches: 5. Per the germline V gene, CDR1 is MNHEY and CDR2 is SVGAGI. The CDR3 is 16 residues long. CDR3 region: CASSYSGGRRYNEQFF. The CDR3, as DNA: TGTGCCAGCAGTTACTCCGGCGGGAGGCGGTACAATGAGCAGTTCTTC.

The rearrangement links TRBV4-1 to TRBJ2-7; the D gene is possibly TRBD2 (5 bases). The germline CDR1 and CDR2 sequences are MGHRA and YSYEKL. V shed 3 bases and J shed 0 bases, with 12 bases lying between them. CDR3 size: 15 residues. The CDR3 sequence: CASSQVAQSSYEQYF. The CDR3 DNA is TGCGCCAGCAGCCAGGTAGCGCAGAGCTCCTACGAGCAGTACTTC.

The chain employs TRBV7-8 and TRBJ1-1, with 8 nucleotides matching TRBD1. Per the germline V gene, CDR1 is SGHVS and CDR2 is FQNEAQ. The CDR3 extends over 15 amino acids. Losses at the gene ends were 5 bases for V and 5 bases for J; bases not matched to a gene: 10. CDR3 sequence reads: CASSAGQGMMTEAFF. The DNA of the CDR3 is TGTGCCAGCAGCGCAGGACAGGGTATGATGACTGAAGCTTTCTTT. The full variable domain, with the rest looked up from reference TRBV7-8 and TRBJ1-1, is GAGVSQSPRYKVAKRGQDVALRCDPISGHVSLFWYQQALGQGPEFLTYFQNEAQLDKSGLPSDRFFAERPEGSVSTLKIQRTQQEDSAVYLCASSAGQGMMTEAFFGQGTRLTVV.

The chain employs TRBV6-4 and TRBJ2-1; 14 nucleotides align to TRBD2. The CDR3 covers 16 residues. V dropped 7 bases and J dropped 15; count of bases not matched to a gene: 17. Per germline, CDR1 MRHNA and CDR2 SNTAGT. The CDR3 nucleotides read TGTGCCAGCAAATCTTGGGGGACTAGCGGGAGAGTCGTGTTGTTCTTC. Translation gives CASKSWGTSGRVVLFF.

This chain connects TRBV7-6 to TRBJ1-6; D gene ambiguous. The V end lost 3 bases, the J end lost 4 bases, and 7 bases lay between the germline ends. The CDR3 has 14 residues. CDR1 and CDR2 (germline): SGHVS, FNYEAQ. The CDR3 DNA reads as TGTGCCAGCAGCTTCTCTCGGTATAATTCACCCCTCCACTTT. Residues: CASSFSRYNSPLHF.